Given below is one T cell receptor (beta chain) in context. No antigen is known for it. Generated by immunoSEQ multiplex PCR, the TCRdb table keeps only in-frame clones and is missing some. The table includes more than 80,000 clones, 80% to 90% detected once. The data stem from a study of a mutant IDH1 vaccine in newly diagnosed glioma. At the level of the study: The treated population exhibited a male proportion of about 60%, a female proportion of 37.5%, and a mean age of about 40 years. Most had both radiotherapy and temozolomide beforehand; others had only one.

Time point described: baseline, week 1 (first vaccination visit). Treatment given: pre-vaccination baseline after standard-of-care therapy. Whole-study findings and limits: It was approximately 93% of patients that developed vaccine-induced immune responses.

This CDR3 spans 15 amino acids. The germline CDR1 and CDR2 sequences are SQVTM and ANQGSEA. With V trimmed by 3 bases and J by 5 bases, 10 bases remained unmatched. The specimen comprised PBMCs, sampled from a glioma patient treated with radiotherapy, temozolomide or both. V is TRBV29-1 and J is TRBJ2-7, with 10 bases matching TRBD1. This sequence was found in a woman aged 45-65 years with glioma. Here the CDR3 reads CSVDGTGAGLNEQYF. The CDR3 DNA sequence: TGCAGCGTTGATGGGACAGGGGCTGGGCTGAACGAGCAGTACTTC.